The sequence of this T cell receptor beta chain was determined in a study of Tregs in tolerant kidney transplant recipients. Study observations and caveats: The most relevant donor-specific Treg TCRbeta repertoire apparently came from expansion with activated donor B cells. Biological reproducibility was not directly addressed, but technical replication error appeared minimal. The small number of patients limits these findings pending further validation.

Note on this clone: Its specificity is not known.

TCRdb's copy holds only in-frame clones and misses some; the assay was immunoSEQ multiplex PCR. This table has more than 95,000 clones, around 91% appearing once. Unstimulated regulatory T cells (CD4+CD25+CD127-), CD4+CD25- non-regulatory cells, CD4 and CD8 cells were FACS-sorted from thawed PBMCs. The CDR3 has 15 residues. The germline gives CDR1 ENHRY, CDR2 SYGVKD. The V segment lost 2 bases and the J segment 3 bases; nucleotides outside the gene matches: 4. This rearrangement joins TRBV10-3 to TRBJ2-3, with 8 bases lining up with TRBD2. This clonotype originated in a human donor in good health. Sequenced material: CD4+ T cells from blood. The CDR3 reads CAISELAGLTDTQYF. As DNA, the CDR3 is TGTGCCATCAGTGAGCTAGCGGGCCTAACAGATACGCAGTATTTT.